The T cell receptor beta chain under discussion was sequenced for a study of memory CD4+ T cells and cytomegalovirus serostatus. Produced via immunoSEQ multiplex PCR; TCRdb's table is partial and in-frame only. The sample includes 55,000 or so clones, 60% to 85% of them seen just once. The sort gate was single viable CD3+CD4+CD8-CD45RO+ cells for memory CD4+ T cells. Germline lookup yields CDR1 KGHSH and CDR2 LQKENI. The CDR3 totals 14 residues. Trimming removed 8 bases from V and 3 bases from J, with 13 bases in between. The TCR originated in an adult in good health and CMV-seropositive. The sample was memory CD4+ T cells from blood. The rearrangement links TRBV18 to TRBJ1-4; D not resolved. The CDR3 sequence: CASKHEPSNEKLFF. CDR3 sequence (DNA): TGTGCCAGCAAACACGAACCTTCTAATGAAAAACTGTTTTTT.